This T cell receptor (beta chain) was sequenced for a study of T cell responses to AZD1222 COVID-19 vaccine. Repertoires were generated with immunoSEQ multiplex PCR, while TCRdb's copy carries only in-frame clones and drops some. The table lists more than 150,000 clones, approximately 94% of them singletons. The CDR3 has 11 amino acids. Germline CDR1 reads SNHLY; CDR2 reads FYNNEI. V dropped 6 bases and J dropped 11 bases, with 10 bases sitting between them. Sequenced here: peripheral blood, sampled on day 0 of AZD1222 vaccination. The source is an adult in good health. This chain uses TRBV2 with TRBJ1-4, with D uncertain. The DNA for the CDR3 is TGTGCCAGCAGGCTCGACTTTAAACTGTTTTTT. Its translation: CASRLDFKLFF.